The 25 T cell receptor beta chains below were found in one sample sequenced in a study of metastatic and nonmetastatic thyroid tumors. No treatment of any kind had been given to any patient before thyroid surgery. TCRdb reanalyzed the PCR reads via MiXCR. The sample gives 15,000 to 20,000 clones, 31% of which show up once; approximately 10% is in the top ten. The sample consisted of blood. Source of these receptors: a female donor with papillary thyroid cancer or a benign thyroid nodule (not recorded which). Some clones in this sample may be carry-over from other donors' samples.

This clone is deemed medium-sized. This chain uses TRBV12-3 or TRBV12-4 with TRBJ2-2; 7 bases line up with TRBD1. The CDR3 has 15 residues. Trimming cost V 1 base and J 4 bases; bases outside gene matches: 3. The CDR3 DNA reads as TGTGCCAGCAGTTTAGAGGGGGCAGGCACCGGGGAGCTGTTTTTT. This sequence encodes CASSLEGAGTGELFF.

This rearrangement joins TRBV5-5 to TRBJ2-2; the D call may be TRBD1 or TRBD2 (5 bases each). Trimming pared 2 bases from V and 4 bases from J, leaving 6 bases between. The CDR3 is made up of 13 amino acids. Germline lookup yields CDR1 SGHKS and CDR2 YYEKEE (reference sequence). The CDR3 bases are TGTGCCAGCAGCTTCGGGGCCACCGGGGAGCTGTTTTTT. Protein sequence: CASSFGATGELFF.

This clone was seen many times. V usage is TRBV5-8 and J usage is TRBJ2-3; maybe TRBD1 (5 bases). In germline, CDR1 is SGHTS, CDR2 YDEGEE. The V and J ends lost 4 bases and 2 bases respectively, with 11 bases between them. This CDR3 spans 14 amino acids. CDR3 in amino acids: CASSVREITDTQYF. The CDR3 DNA reads as TGTGCCAGCAGCGTCAGGGAAATCACAGATACGCAGTATTTT.

This clone was counted ten times or more. A read error may explain this, as a much larger clone is one base away. The chain employs TRBV10-3 and TRBJ2-1, with D perhaps matching TRBD1 or TRBD2 (5 bases each). This CDR3 spans 14 amino acids. The ends were cut back, 8 bases at V and 8 bases at J, with 19 bases in the middle. The germline V gene encodes CDR1 ENHRY and CDR2 SYGVKD. The CDR3 region is CAISGASPKYEQFF. The CDR3, as DNA: TGTGCCATCTCTGGGGCTAGCCCGAAGTATGAGCAGTTCTTC.

This chain links TRBV4-1 with TRBJ1-1, with D possibly TRBD1 on 5 matching bases. Germline V CDR1 and CDR2: MGHRA, YSYEKL. The length of the CDR3 is 13 residues. V dropped 4 bases and J dropped 6 bases, with 12 bases sitting between them. The CDR3 sequence: CASSRNTGAEAFF. CDR3 coding DNA: TGCGCCAGCAGCCGGAATACAGGAGCTGAAGCTTTCTTT.

This chain connects TRBV6-2 or TRBV6-3 to TRBJ1-1; TRBD1 is a possible D gene (5 bases). Germline V CDR1 and CDR2: MNHEY, SVGEGT. The CDR3 contains 13 residues. Deletions cut 0 bases from V and 11 bases from J, with 13 bases between. This CDR3 is CASSYSFQGGAFF. In DNA form, the CDR3 reads TGTGCCAGCAGTTACTCGTTCCAGGGAGGTGCTTTCTTT.

V usage is TRBV12-3 or TRBV12-4 and J usage is TRBJ2-1, with D uncertain. The CDR3 covers 12 residues. Trimming left V 7 bases short and J 8 bases short, with 12 bases between. The CDR3 loop is CASIDALYEQFF. As DNA, the CDR3 is TGTGCCAGCATTGATGCCCTGTATGAGCAGTTCTTC.

This clone was observed many times. V gene TRBV7-9 combines with J gene TRBJ2-1; D is uncertain. V was clipped by 4 bases and J by 5 bases, with 6 bases between them. Germline CDR1 and CDR2: SEHNR and FQNEAQ (reference sequence). CDR3 length equals 12 residues. For the CDR3, the DNA is TGTGCCAGCAGCTACCCAAACAATGAGCAGTTCTTC. It encodes CASSYPNNEQFF.

The chain couples TRBV10-3 to TRBJ1-2; a possible D gene is TRBD1 (6 bases). The CDR3 is 15 residues long. Germline-derived CDR1 and CDR2 are ENHRY and SYGVKD. V lost 3 bases, J lost 5 bases, and 16 bases lay in between. In nucleotides, the CDR3 is TGTGCCATCAGTGAATTATCGACAGGTCGATATGGCTACACCTTC. It specifies CAISELSTGRYGYTF.

There are a few counts of this clone. V is TRBV6-2 or TRBV6-3 and J is TRBJ2-2; 7 nucleotides align to TRBD1. With 7 bases clipped from V and 0 bases from J, the junction kept 2 bases outside the gene matches. The CDR3 covers 14 residues. Per the germline V gene, CDR1 is MNHEY and CDR2 is SVGEGT. The CDR3 DNA reads as TGTGCCAGCACGGGACAGTCGAACACCGGGGAGCTGTTTTTT. It encodes CASTGQSNTGELFF.

Relative to its sample, this clone is medium-sized. The V and J genes are TRBV19 and TRBJ1-5, with 7 nucleotides matching TRBD1. Trimming at V came to 9 bases and at J to 7 bases, leaving 12 bases not matched to a gene. The CDR3 length is 14 residues. CDR1 is LNHDA and CDR2 is SQIVND in the germline V gene (reference sequence). CDR3 in amino acids: CASHSPGGGQPQHF. The CDR3 DNA sequence: TGTGCCAGCCATAGTCCAGGGGGAGGACAGCCCCAGCATTTT.

This clone was seen at least ten times. The chain uses TRBV7-3 and TRBJ2-5; 7 bases match TRBD2. The CDR3 is 12 residues long. The trim removed 2 bases at V and 7 bases at J, leaving 1 base unmatched. In germline, CDR1 is SGHTA, CDR2 FQGTGA. CDR3 in amino acids: CASSLPGGTQYF. The CDR3 nucleotides read TGTGCCAGCAGCTTACCGGGGGGGACCCAGTACTTC.

This clone has more than one count but fewer than ten. This chain joins TRBV6-1 and TRBJ1-6; D is unresolved. The CDR3 loop spans 12 amino acids. Germline-derived CDR1 and CDR2 are MNHNS and SASEGT. Trimming stripped 6 bases from V and 8 bases from J, with 8 bases between. CDR3 DNA sequence: TGTGCCAGCAGCGGGATTGATTCACCCCTCCACTTT. This sequence encodes CASSGIDSPLHF.

Comments on this clone: This may come from a read error, since a much larger clone is one base off. The V gene is TRBV5-1, the J gene TRBJ2-1; 7 positions match TRBD2. J lost 9 bases, V lost 6 bases, and 15 bases had no gene match. Germline-derived CDR1 and CDR2 are SGHRS and YFSETQ. CDR3 length: 15 amino acids. This chain's CDR3 is CASTYLLSGGGEQFF. The CDR3 DNA reads as TGCGCCAGCACGTACCTTCTATCGGGGGGTGGTGAGCAGTTCTTC.

This clone was seen many times. The V call is TRBV4-2, the J call TRBJ2-3; 10 bases map to TRBD1. Germline V lookup: CDR1 LGHNA, CDR2 YNFKEQ. The CDR3 consists of 16 residues. The V gene end was trimmed by 3 bases and the J gene end by 1 base; junction bases not matched to a gene: 4. The chain's CDR3 is CASSQGTGEGTDTQYF. CDR3 sequence (DNA): TGTGCCAGCAGCCAGGGGACAGGGGAGGGCACAGATACGCAGTATTTT.

Sample share makes this clone medium-sized. The rearrangement links TRBV19 to TRBJ1-2; D might be TRBD1 (5 bases). Germline values: CDR1 LNHDA, CDR2 SQIVND (reference sequence). The CDR3 runs to 16 residues. V lost 1 base, J lost 1 base, and 13 bases lay in between. The CDR3, as DNA: TGTGCCAGTAGTATAGTGTGGGGGGAAGATAACTATGGCTACACCTTC. This gives the protein CASSIVWGEDNYGYTF.

This clone rates as medium-sized (0.01 to 0.1%). The J gene is TRBJ2-7, the V gene TRBV6-2 or TRBV6-3, with 10 bases identical to TRBD1. V trimming: 7 bases; J trimming: 4 bases; junction bases outside the gene matches: 7. This CDR3 is 14 amino acids long. CDR1 is MNHEY, CDR2 SVGEGT, per germline. CDR3 sequence (DNA): TGTGCCAGCAAGGCGACAGGGGGCATTTACGAGCAGTACTTC. Protein: CASKATGGIYEQYF.

By share of the sample, this clone is medium-sized. The chain combines TRBV10-3 with TRBJ2-1; the D is unclear. Germline CDR1 reads ENHRY; CDR2 reads SYGVKD. The V end lost 3 bases, the J end lost 7 bases, and 10 bases lay between the germline ends. This CDR3 region has 13 residues. The CDR3 DNA follows: TGTGCCATCAGTGATGGGGTCCCGAATGAGCAGTTCTTC. Translating gives CAISDGVPNEQFF.

This clone was observed many times. The rearrangement links TRBV4-2 to TRBJ2-5; 7 bases match TRBD1. Per germline, CDR1 LGHNA and CDR2 YNFKEQ. The CDR3 spans 13 residues. J lost 4 bases, V lost 3 bases, and 2 bases had no gene match. The CDR3 region is CASSQAGGETQYF. CDR3 DNA: TGTGCCAGCAGCCAGGCAGGGGGAGAGACCCAGTACTTC.

By frequency in the sample, this clone is medium-sized (0.01 to 0.1%). The chain uses TRBV5-1 and TRBJ1-1, with D maybe TRBD1 (5 bases). The CDR3 sequence is 15 residues long. V was pared by 0 bases and J by 3 bases, with 12 bases between. Looked up from germline, CDR1 is SGHRS and CDR2 is YFSETQ. The CDR3 nucleotides are TGCGCCAGCAGCTTGGGGACCGGGACGGACACTGAAGCTTTCTTT. This translates into CASSLGTGTDTEAFF. The full variable domain, rest sourced from reference TRBV5-1 and TRBJ1-1, is KAGVTQTPRYLIKTRGQQVTLSCSPISGHRSVSWYQQTPGQGLQFLFEYFSETQRNKGNFPGRFSGRQFSNSRSEMNVSTLELGDSALYLCASSLGTGTDTEAFFGQGTRLTVV.

This clone was picked up many times. The chain links TRBV5-5 to TRBJ2-1; D call uncertain. Germline V gives CDR1 SGHKS, CDR2 YYEKEE (reference sequence). The ends were cut back, 1 base at V and 1 base at J, with 0 bases in the middle. The CDR3 sequence is 12 residues long. CDR3 sequence reads: CASSLSYNEQFF. The CDR3 nucleotides read TGTGCCAGCAGCTTGTCCTACAATGAGCAGTTCTTC.

This clone was observed many times. Other DNA sequences of this sample code for an identical CDR3. The V gene is TRBV3-1, the J gene TRBJ2-5; maybe TRBD1 (6 bases). Germline V gene data show CDR1 as LGHDT and CDR2 as YNNKEL (reference sequence). With 3 bases removed from V and 4 bases from J, the gap between germline ends came to 12 bases. This CDR3 comprises 14 residues. The DNA of the CDR3 is TGTGCCAGCAGCCAGGTCGACAGGTTAGAGACCCAGTACTTC. It encodes CASSQVDRLETQYF.

V is TRBV4-2 and J is TRBJ1-6; D remains ambiguous. The CDR3 is 16 residues long. Per germline, CDR1 LGHNA and CDR2 YNFKEQ. The germline V and J ends were trimmed by 4 bases and 8 bases, with 18 bases remaining between them. CDR3 DNA: TGTGCCAGCAGCCCTGCGGGATCTTCCAGCGATTCACCCCTCCACTTT. Translation gives CASSPAGSSSDSPLHF.

The chain links TRBV5-1 to TRBJ1-2; D perhaps matches TRBD1 (5 bases). The CDR3 has 13 amino acids. Germline V gives CDR1 SGHRS, CDR2 YFSETQ. V was shortened by 5 bases and J by 3 bases, with 11 bases between the two germline ends. The CDR3 sequence is CASSWDGDYGYTF. CDR3 nucleotides: TGCGCCAGCAGTTGGGACGGAGACTATGGCTACACCTTC.

The gene calls are TRBV4-3 and TRBJ1-5, with TRBD1 as a possible D gene (6 bases). Germline CDR1 is LGHNA and CDR2 is YSLEER. The V end lost 1 base, the J end lost 5 bases, and 12 bases lay between the germline ends. The CDR3 consists of 15 residues. CDR3: CASSQAGTPDQPQHF. As DNA, the CDR3 is TGCGCCAGCAGCCAAGCCGGGACACCCGATCAGCCCCAGCATTTT.